The 30 T cell receptor beta chains presented below share a single source sample, sequenced in a study of long-term antiretroviral therapy in people with HIV. immunoSEQ v3.0 was run at survey level. The data were produced by immunoSEQ multiplex PCR, yet TCRdb's version contains in-frame clones alone and is incomplete. This table holds 20,000 or so clones, roughly four fifths found once. The specimen was unsorted PBMCs, collected 0.2 years after starting antiretroviral therapy. Receptor source: a woman between 25 and 40 years old with HIV.

This clone showed up just once. This chain connects TRBV11-2 to TRBJ2-5; D may be TRBD1 or TRBD2 (5 bases each). Germline V gene lookup returns CDR1 SGHAT and CDR2 FQNNGV. V gave up 7 bases and J gave up 7 bases, with 19 bases separating them. The CDR3 extends over 14 amino acids. The CDR3 DNA reads as TGTGCCAGCACCTATCACCGGGGCATAGCGACCCAGTACTTC. This translates into CASTYHRGIATQYF.

The rearrangement uses TRBV5-1 and TRBJ2-1, with 12 bases identical to TRBD2. V dropped 7 bases and J dropped 4; count of bases not matched to a gene: 12. Germline CDR1 and CDR2: SGHRS and YFSETQ. The CDR3 is made up of 17 amino acids. The CDR3 region has the DNA TGCGCCAGCGCAGCCACGGGGGGGACTAGCGGGTACAATGAGCAGTTCTTC. Translated: CASAATGGTSGYNEQFF.

J is TRBJ1-3 and V is TRBV15; D remains unclear. Per the germline V gene, CDR1 is LNHNV and CDR2 is YYDKDF (reference sequence). V was cut by 8 bases and J by 0 bases, with 8 bases left in between. The CDR3 consists of 13 residues. The CDR3 DNA sequence: TGTGCCACCGAGATGTCCTCTGGAAACACCATATATTTT. Translating it yields CATEMSSGNTIYF.

The chain employs TRBV20-1 and TRBJ2-5; D is undetermined. The CDR3 consists of 11 residues. Germline CDR1 reads DFQATT; CDR2 reads SNEGSKA (reference sequence). Trimming pared 4 bases from V and 2 bases from J, leaving 5 bases between. The CDR3: CSAIPQETQYF. DNA for the CDR3: TGCAGTGCTATACCTCAAGAGACCCAGTACTTC.

The rearrangement joins TRBV5-1 to TRBJ2-3; 9 bases are a match to TRBD2. This CDR3 is built from 16 residues. V was clipped by 0 bases and J by 0 bases; unmatched bases: 2. Germline-derived CDR1 and CDR2 are SGHRS and YFSETQ. Written as DNA, the CDR3 is TGCGCCAGCAGCTTGGGGCTAGCGGGGAGCACAGATACGCAGTATTTT. It translates to CASSLGLAGSTDTQYF.

This chain uses TRBV30 with TRBJ2-3; TRBD1 might be the D (5 bases). The CDR3 sequence is 12 residues long. Germline V gene sequence: CDR1 GTSNPN, CDR2 SVGIG (reference sequence). V was trimmed by 4 bases and J by 4 bases, leaving 9 bases between them. The CDR3 here is CAWTGNADTQYF. The CDR3 DNA reads as TGTGCCTGGACAGGGAACGCAGATACGCAGTATTTT. Using reference TRBV30 and TRBJ2-3 for the parts outside the CDR3, the full variable domain is SQTIHQWPATLVQPVGSPLSLECTVEGTSNPNLYWYRQAAGRGLQLLFYSVGIGQISSEVPQNLSASRPQDRQFILSSKKLLLSDSGFYLCAWTGNADTQYFGPGTRLTVL.

In DNA form, the CDR3 reads TGCGCCAGCAGCCAATCCCGGGACACAATAAACACTGAAGCTTTCTTT. Protein product: CASSQSRDTINTEAFF. The chain recombines TRBV4-1 with TRBJ1-1, with D perhaps matching TRBD1 (6 bases). From germline, CDR1 is MGHRA and CDR2 YSYEKL. V was shortened by 2 bases and J by 2 bases, with 15 bases between the two germline ends. This CDR3 is 16 amino acids long.

The J gene is TRBJ1-2, the V gene TRBV27; no clear D gene. Germline V gene sequence: CDR1 MNHEY, CDR2 SMNVEV (reference sequence). V gave up 6 bases and J gave up 8 bases, with 19 bases separating them. The length of the CDR3 is 14 residues. The DNA of the CDR3 is TGTGCCAGCAGCCGCTACCCTGAAGGGAAAGGCTACACCTTC. It yields the protein CASSRYPEGKGYTF.

This clone was recorded once. The chain is built from TRBV30 and TRBJ1-6, with D perhaps matching TRBD1 (5 bases). The germline gives CDR1 GTSNPN, CDR2 SVGIG (reference sequence). V lost 4 bases and J lost 4, with 20 bases in between. The CDR3 runs 17 residues. The CDR3 DNA reads TGTGCCTGGAAACTTTTTACAGTGGGGGGATATAATTCACCCCTCCACTTT. It yields the protein CAWKLFTVGGYNSPLHF.

This chain joins TRBV4-2 and TRBJ1-6; 7 positions match TRBD1. CDR3 size: 15 residues. V gave up 4 bases and J gave up 12 bases; unmatched junction bases: 12. Per germline, CDR1 LGHNA and CDR2 YNFKEQ. CDR3 in amino acids: CASSRAGQGGGPLHF. The CDR3 coding sequence is TGTGCCAGCAGCCGCGCGGGGCAGGGGGGGGGACCCCTCCACTTT.

The J gene is TRBJ1-2, the V gene TRBV5-4; 7 bases are shared with TRBD1. The ends lost 4 bases at V and 5 bases at J; junction bases unmatched: 5. CDR1 SGHNT and CDR2 YYREEE come from the germline V gene (reference sequence). The CDR3 has 13 amino acids. CDR3 residues: CASSADRDYGYTF. In nucleotides, the CDR3 is TGTGCCAGCAGCGCAGACAGGGATTATGGCTACACCTTC.

The V and J genes are TRBV4-2 and TRBJ2-1; D is perhaps TRBD1 or TRBD2 (6 bases each). This CDR3 contains 15 residues. The V gene's germline CDR1 is LGHNA and CDR2 YNFKEQ. Trimming cost V 1 base and J 8 bases, with 15 bases left between them. The CDR3 coding sequence is TGTGCCAGCAGCCAAGGGGGGGCCCCGGGGGATGAGCAGTTCTTC. Translation: CASSQGGAPGDEQFF.

The chain links TRBV7-2 to TRBJ1-3; no firm D call. V lost 5 bases and J 4 bases, leaving 18 bases between the germline ends. This CDR3 is 16 amino acids long. The germline gives CDR1 SGHTA, CDR2 FQGNSA. The CDR3 here is CASSRSPMNTGNTIYF. The DNA for the CDR3 is TGTGCCAGCAGCCGAAGCCCAATGAACACCGGAAACACCATATATTTT.

The chain is built from TRBV6-6 and TRBJ1-1; D ambiguous. Per the germline V gene, CDR1 is MNHNY and CDR2 is SVGAGI (reference sequence). V dropped 11 bases and J dropped 4 bases, with 11 bases sitting between them. CDR3 length equals 11 residues. The CDR3 sequence: CASSMGTEAFF. CDR3 sequence (DNA): TGTGCCTCCTCGATGGGCACTGAAGCTTTCTTT.

This chain connects TRBV30 to TRBJ1-5, with TRBD1 matching 7 bases. V was pared by 3 bases and J by 0 bases, with 11 bases of the junction left unmatched. The germline CDR1 and CDR2 sequences are GTSNPN and SVGIG (reference sequence). The CDR3 has 17 residues. The CDR3 region has the DNA TGTGCCTGGAGGCCCGAGGGGGCCTATTATAGCAATCAGCCCCAGCATTTT. Amino acids: CAWRPEGAYYSNQPQHF.

This chain joins TRBV6-5 and TRBJ1-2; D remains ambiguous. The V and J ends lost 8 bases and 2 bases respectively, with 12 bases between them. The germline V gene encodes CDR1 MNHEY and CDR2 SVGAGI. The CDR3 covers 13 residues. Here the CDR3 reads CASSPGTNYGYTF. CDR3 DNA sequence: TGTGCCAGCTCTCCGGGAACAAACTATGGCTACACCTTC.

V and J are TRBV15 and TRBJ2-1; D gene ambiguous. V was shortened by 1 base and J by 0 bases, with 16 bases between the two germline ends. CDR3 length equals 18 residues. Germline V lookup: CDR1 LNHNV, CDR2 YYDKDF (reference sequence). The CDR3 region has the DNA TGTGCCACCAGCAGAGGGGGTATCTTTCAAAGCTCCTACAATGAGCAGTTCTTC. Its translation: CATSRGGIFQSSYNEQFF.

The CDR3 coding sequence is TGTGCCAGCAGCTCCGGACAGTTCACCGGGGAGCTGTTTTTT. This translates into CASSSGQFTGELFF. The J gene is TRBJ2-2, the V gene TRBV2, with D perhaps TRBD1 (6 bases). Trimming removed 6 bases at V and 4 bases at J, with 12 bases between. In germline, CDR1 is SNHLY, CDR2 FYNNEI. The CDR3 has 14 amino acids.

This chain links TRBV11-2 with TRBJ2-3; the D is unclear. The CDR3 consists of 17 residues. Germline assignment: CDR1 SGHAT and CDR2 FQNNGV. V was clipped by 1 base and J by 2 bases, with 16 bases between them. The CDR3: CASSLVHIKSPTDTQYF. DNA for the CDR3: TGTGCCAGCAGCTTAGTTCATATTAAATCCCCCACAGATACGCAGTATTTT.

Worth noting for this clone: The sample holds other DNA sequences that translate to the same CDR3. J is TRBJ1-5 and V is TRBV15; the D gene is possibly TRBD1 (5 bases). The CDR3 sequence is 15 residues long. Per the germline V gene, CDR1 is LNHNV and CDR2 is YYDKDF (reference sequence). Between the trimmed V and J ends, which lost 0 bases and 3 bases, there was a span of 9 bases. CDR3 DNA: TGTGCCACCAGCAGAGATAAGGGGTACAATCAGCCCCAGCATTTT. This codes for CATSRDKGYNQPQHF.

This clone has just a few counts. CDR3 sequence (DNA): TGTGCCAGCAGTTTTGGCACAGGGTTTAATCAGCCCCAGCATTTT. This codes for CASSFGTGFNQPQHF. The chain uses TRBV28 and TRBJ1-5, with D possibly being TRBD1 (6 bases). This CDR3 comprises 15 residues. Trimming stripped 3 bases from V and 4 bases from J, with 13 bases between. Germline CDR1 reads MDHEN; CDR2 reads SYDVKM.

The chain uses TRBV9 and TRBJ2-1, with 7 bases that match TRBD2. Germline CDR1 SGDLS, CDR2 YYNGEE. With 2 bases clipped from V and 9 bases from J, the junction kept 8 bases outside the gene matches. The CDR3 is made up of 14 amino acids. CDR3 nucleotide sequence: TGTGCCAGCAGCGTTTTGAGAGGGGAGGGTGAGCAGTTCTTC. Its translation: CASSVLRGEGEQFF.

The chain links TRBV4-1 to TRBJ2-3; D is ambiguous. The ends were cut back, 1 base at V and 2 bases at J, with 7 bases in the middle. The CDR3 contains 14 residues. The germline CDR1 and CDR2 sequences are MGHRA and YSYEKL. CDR3 sequence: CASSQVSATDTQYF. In DNA form, the CDR3 reads TGCGCCAGCAGCCAAGTTTCAGCCACAGATACGCAGTATTTT.

This chain uses TRBV4-1 with TRBJ2-1; TRBD1 is a possible D gene (6 bases). The germline V gene encodes CDR1 MGHRA and CDR2 YSYEKL. The germline V and J ends were trimmed by 1 base and 10 bases, with 14 bases remaining between them. CDR3 length: 14 amino acids. In nucleotides, the CDR3 is TGCGCCAGCAGCCAAGTAGGGGGATCAGCCGAGCAGTTCTTC. It yields the protein CASSQVGGSAEQFF.

This rearrangement joins TRBV7-3 to TRBJ1-1; no firm D call. Germline-derived CDR1 and CDR2 are SGHTA and FQGTGA. The germline V and J ends were trimmed by 1 base and 0 bases, with 3 bases remaining between them. The CDR3 extends over 13 amino acids. CDR3 coding DNA: TGTGCCAGCAGCTTAAGTATGAACACTGAAGCTTTCTTT. Amino acids: CASSLSMNTEAFF.

J is TRBJ2-7 and V is TRBV12-5; tentatively, D is TRBD1 (8 bases). The CDR3 loop spans 15 amino acids. V was trimmed by 5 bases and J by 5 bases, leaving 19 bases between them. Germline V CDR1 and CDR2: LGHNT, FRNRAP. The CDR3 is CASGGQDRAGDEQYF. The CDR3, as DNA: TGTGCTAGTGGTGGACAGGACAGGGCGGGAGACGAGCAGTACTTC.

V usage is TRBV5-1 and J usage is TRBJ2-5; no clear D gene. Germline V lookup: CDR1 SGHRS, CDR2 YFSETQ. V was cut by 6 bases and J by 1 base, with 13 bases left in between. CDR3 length equals 14 residues. CDR3: CASTRGKSQETQYF. CDR3 sequence (DNA): TGCGCCAGCACCCGTGGGAAAAGCCAAGAGACCCAGTACTTC. The variable domain in full, with the rest retrieved from reference TRBV5-1 and TRBJ2-5, is KAGVTQTPRYLIKTRGQQVTLSCSPISGHRSVSWYQQTPGQGLQFLFEYFSETQRNKGNFPGRFSGRQFSNSRSEMNVSTLELGDSALYLCASTRGKSQETQYFGPGTRLLVL.

This sequence joins TRBV19 and TRBJ1-4, with a tentative D call TRBD1 (5 bases). The CDR3 totals 14 residues. Germline assignment: CDR1 LNHDA and CDR2 SQIVND (reference sequence). V was shortened by 6 bases and J by 4 bases, with 12 bases between the two germline ends. The DNA for the CDR3 is TGTGCCAGTAGCATCCAGGGATTTAATGAAAAACTGTTTTTT. Its protein product is CASSIQGFNEKLFF.

The CDR3 region is CASSETVYQPQHF. The CDR3 DNA follows: TGCGCCAGCAGTGAGACAGTGTATCAGCCCCAGCATTTT. This chain uses TRBV10-2 with TRBJ1-5; D unclear. The V and J ends lost 2 bases and 5 bases respectively, with 7 bases between them. The germline CDR1 and CDR2 sequences are WSHSY and SAAADI. The CDR3 consists of 13 residues.

This sequence joins TRBV11-2 and TRBJ1-4, with D possibly TRBD1 on 6 matching bases. This CDR3 spans 14 amino acids. Germline V gene sequence: CDR1 SGHAT, CDR2 FQNNGV. V gave up 6 bases and J gave up 7 bases, with 15 bases separating them. The CDR3 is CASRQSGGGEKLFF. CDR3 in DNA: TGTGCCAGCAGACAATCCGGGGGCGGTGAAAAACTGTTTTTT.